Shown below are 20 T cell receptor beta chains from a single sample sequenced in a study of chemoradiotherapy in HPV16-positive cancers. The method was immunoSEQ multiplex PCR; TCRdb's version includes in-frame clones alone and lacks a portion of them. This table holds some 5,600 clones, around three quarters found once. The sample was acquired from a patient who underwent chemoradiotherapy. These receptors were collected from a human donor with HPV-associated anogenital cancer.

As to this clone: The sample has other DNA sequences that encode this CDR3 too. The rearrangement uses TRBV5-1 and TRBJ2-7; D possibly matches TRBD1 or TRBD2 (6 bases each). V was clipped by 0 bases and J by 6 bases, with 7 bases between them. The CDR3 is 12 residues long. Germline V CDR1 and CDR2: SGHRS, YFSETQ. This CDR3 reads CASSLEGGEQYF. In DNA form, the CDR3 reads TGCGCCAGCAGCTTGGAGGGGGGCGAGCAGTACTTC.

The genes are TRBV5-1 and TRBJ1-3, with a possible D match to TRBD1 (5 bases). The CDR3 runs to 15 residues. V lost 0 bases and J 4 bases, leaving 11 bases between the germline ends. Germline V gene sequence: CDR1 SGHRS, CDR2 YFSETQ. This CDR3 is CASSLGDGGGNTIYF. As DNA, the CDR3 is TGCGCCAGCAGCTTGGGGGACGGCGGGGGAAACACCATATATTTT.

CDR3 coding DNA: TGTGCCAGCAGCTTAGGAAATATCAGGATAAATGAAAAACTGTTTTTT. It yields the protein CASSLGNIRINEKLFF. The chain uses TRBV11-2 and TRBJ1-4; D remains unclear. V shed 1 base and J shed 5 bases, with 14 bases lying between them. This CDR3 has 16 amino acids. The germline CDR1 and CDR2 sequences are SGHAT and FQNNGV. Using reference TRBV11-2 and TRBJ1-4 for the parts outside the CDR3, the full variable domain is EAGVAQSPRYKIIEKRQSVAFWCNPISGHATLYWYQQILGQGPKLLIQFQNNGVVDDSQLPKDRFSAERLKGVDSTLKIQPAKLEDSAVYLCASSLGNIRINEKLFFGSGTQLSVL.

This chain links TRBV15 with TRBJ1-2, with D unresolved. There are 15 residues in the CDR3. Trimming shortened V by 0 bases and J by 4 bases, and 12 bases separated the two germline ends. Germline V gene lookup returns CDR1 LNHNV and CDR2 YYDKDF (reference sequence). The CDR3 DNA is TGTGCCACCAGCAGAGATAAGGCAGCGACCTATGGCTACACCTTC. Translation gives CATSRDKAATYGYTF.

This chain connects TRBV28 to TRBJ2-2, with a possible D match to TRBD1 (7 bases). With 9 bases removed from V and 2 bases from J, the gap between germline ends came to 13 bases. The CDR3 extends over 14 amino acids. Germline CDR1 and CDR2: MDHEN and SYDVKM. CDR3 in DNA: TGTGCCAGTTACAGGGGAGGAAACACCGGGGAGCTGTTTTTT. This sequence encodes CASYRGGNTGELFF.

Note on this clone: At one end the junction does not follow the germline gene, possibly because of a read error. This sequence joins TRBV5-1 and TRBJ2-5, with TRBD1 matching 7 bases. The CDR3 length is 17 residues. Germline V CDR1 and CDR2: SGHRS, YFSETQ. CDR3: CASAPASPDRHQETQYF. The DNA of the CDR3 is TGCGCCAGCGCCCCCGCCTCCCCGGACAGGCACCAGGAGACCCAGTACTTC.

This chain joins TRBV7-2 and TRBJ2-3; no clear D gene. Trimming removed 1 base at V and 2 bases at J, with 7 bases between. The V gene's germline CDR1 is SGHTA and CDR2 FQGNSA. This CDR3 is built from 14 residues. The CDR3 DNA sequence: TGTGCCAGCAGCTTAGGGCCTCACACAGATACGCAGTATTTT. Its translation is CASSLGPHTDTQYF.

The rearrangement links TRBV6-4 to TRBJ1-5; no firm D call. V lost 6 bases to trimming and J lost 7 bases, with 13 bases between them. From germline, CDR1 is MRHNA and CDR2 SNTAGT. There are 13 residues in the CDR3. CDR3 coding DNA: TGTGCCAGCAGCCAGGAGGAGGAGCAGCCCCAGCATTTT. This gives the protein CASSQEEEQPQHF.

The CDR3 DNA follows: TGTGCCAGCAGCTTAGGAGAGGCAGGGCGGGAGACCCAGTACTTC. Translating gives CASSLGEAGRETQYF. This chain connects TRBV7-2 to TRBJ2-5; D is perhaps TRBD1 (5 bases). Germline CDR1 SGHTA, CDR2 FQGNSA. The V end was cut by 1 base, the J end by 5 bases, with 14 bases between. The CDR3 is made up of 15 amino acids. Full variable domain (remainder filled in from reference TRBV7-2 and TRBJ2-5): GAGVSQSPSNKVTEKGKDVELRCDPISGHTALYWYRQSLGQGLEFLIYFQGNSAPDKSGLPSDRFSAERTGGSVSTLTIQRTQQEDSAVYLCASSLGEAGRETQYFGPGTRLLVL.

This rearrangement joins TRBV9 to TRBJ2-1, with TRBD1 matching over 7 bases. This CDR3 has 15 amino acids. Germline trimming cut 0 bases from V and 8 bases from J; bases unmatched to any gene: 8. Germline V CDR1 and CDR2: SGDLS, YYNGEE. The DNA for the CDR3 is TGTGCCAGCAGCGTAGCGGCCAGGGGGAAATATGAGCAGTTCTTC. Its protein is CASSVAARGKYEQFF.

J is TRBJ2-1 and V is TRBV7-8; D may match TRBD1 or TRBD2 (5 bases each). Germline values: CDR1 SGHVS, CDR2 FQNEAQ. Between the trimmed V and J ends, which lost 4 bases and 12 bases, there was a span of 10 bases. This CDR3 spans 11 amino acids. CDR3 protein: CASSWGSRQFF. The CDR3 nucleotides are TGTGCCAGCAGCTGGGGGAGTAGGCAGTTCTTC.

The rearrangement joins TRBV13 to TRBJ2-7, with D possibly matching TRBD2 (5 bases). The germline gives CDR1 PRHDT, CDR2 FYEKMQ (reference sequence). The ends were cut back, 8 bases at V and 0 bases at J, with 11 bases in the middle. The CDR3 runs to 13 residues. The CDR3 nucleotides are TGTGCCAGCCAGACGGGGAGCTCCTACGAGCAGTACTTC. Its translation is CASQTGSSYEQYF. Variable domain in full (rest from reference TRBV13 and TRBJ2-7): AAGVIQSPRHLIKEKRETATLKCYPIPRHDTVYWYQQGPGQDPQFLISFYEKMQSDKGSIPDRFSAQQFSDYHSELNMSSLELGDSALYFCASQTGSSYEQYFGPGTRLTVT.

This clone was detected only once. This chain's CDR3 is CASTGGPATGELFF. Written as DNA, the CDR3 is TGCGCCAGCACGGGGGGGCCGGCCACCGGGGAGCTGTTTTTT. V usage is TRBV5-1 and J usage is TRBJ2-2; TRBD2 matches at 8 bases. After removal of 6 bases from V and 4 bases from J, the junction contained 5 bases not matched to a gene. Germline lookup yields CDR1 SGHRS and CDR2 YFSETQ. CDR3 length equals 14 residues.

In its sample, this clone was seen a few times. The V call is TRBV12-5, the J call TRBJ1-6, with 7 bases lining up with TRBD1. The length of the CDR3 is 16 residues. V gave up 6 bases and J gave up 0 bases; unmatched junction bases: 5. CDR1 is LGHNT and CDR2 is FRNRAP in the germline V gene. The CDR3 DNA sequence: TGTGCTAGTGGCACGGGACAGCGCTCCTATAATTCACCCCTCCACTTT. Residues: CASGTGQRSYNSPLHF.

This clone was detected once. The chain links TRBV6-4 to TRBJ2-6; TRBD2 is a possible D gene (6 bases). V was trimmed by 6 bases and J by 1 base, leaving 16 bases between them. The CDR3 spans 17 residues. From germline, CDR1 is MRHNA and CDR2 SNTAGT. CDR3 in DNA: TGTGCCAGCAGCGCAAATACTCGGGGGTCTGGGGCCAACGTCCTGACTTTC. Translation gives CASSANTRGSGANVLTF.

This chain uses TRBV5-4 with TRBJ2-5, with 7 nucleotides matching TRBD1. Germline CDR1 and CDR2: SGHNT and YYREEE (reference sequence). The CDR3 is 14 amino acids. The V gene end was trimmed by 3 bases and the J gene end by 2 bases; junction bases not matched to a gene: 4. This CDR3 reads CASSSLTGQETQYF. The CDR3 DNA reads TGTGCCAGCAGCTCCTTGACAGGGCAAGAGACCCAGTACTTC.

The chain couples TRBV9 to TRBJ1-1, with D uncertain. Trimming stripped 2 bases from V and 5 bases from J, with 10 bases between. CDR1 SGDLS and CDR2 YYNGEE come from the germline V gene. The CDR3 covers 13 residues. Here the CDR3 DNA reads TGTGCCAGCAGCGTTACGACTATTACTGAAGCTTTCTTT. Translating it yields CASSVTTITEAFF.

The chain carries TRBV29-1 and TRBJ2-3, with 10 nucleotides matching TRBD2. Per germline, CDR1 SQVTM and CDR2 ANQGSEA. This CDR3 spans 17 amino acids. After removal of 3 bases from V and 4 bases from J, the junction contained 13 bases not matched to a gene. CDR3 sequence reads: CSVDPHSAGGPSDTQYF. In DNA, the CDR3 is TGCAGCGTTGACCCTCACTCAGCGGGAGGGCCCTCAGATACGCAGTATTTT.

J is TRBJ2-3 and V is TRBV5-6, with 11 positions matching TRBD2. The trim removed 4 bases at V and 4 bases at J, leaving 8 bases unmatched. Germline CDR1 reads SGHDT; CDR2 reads YYEEEE. The CDR3 spans 16 residues. This CDR3 reads CASSPLGSGGADTQYF. The CDR3 DNA follows: TGTGCCAGCAGCCCTCTGGGTAGCGGGGGGGCAGATACGCAGTATTTT.

V usage is TRBV10-3 and J usage is TRBJ1-4; no firm D call. This CDR3 contains 16 residues. With 5 bases removed from V and 5 bases from J, the gap between germline ends came to 18 bases. Germline assignment: CDR1 ENHRY and CDR2 SYGVKD. The chain's CDR3 is CAISPSDGLANEKLFF. The CDR3, as DNA: TGTGCCATCAGTCCGTCGGACGGGCTGGCGAATGAAAAACTGTTTTTT.